This record covers a single T cell receptor (beta chain). Its antigen remains undetermined. No per-base quality is available; no much larger clone lies one base away. CDR1 SGHRS and CDR2 YFSETQ are derived from the germline V gene. The CDR3 runs 15 residues from the cysteine to the phenylalanine. The sequence is cut down to CDR3 DNA, 45 bases in frame from base 1. Trimming accounts for 3 bases at V and 4 bases at J, while the number of junction bases matched to no gene is 9. The immunoSEQ hsTCRB v3.0 assay was used at survey level resolution to sequence the TRB variable region. The targeted TRB sequencing depth was 40,000-50,000 T-cell genomes per sample. TRB libraries were pooled and sequenced on an Illumina MiSeq using a v3 150-cycle kit. On the authors' methods: Repertoire analysis was performed in R inside a reproducible Nextflow workflow that covered QC, data transformation and analysis. LymphoSeq2, an R package for exploring AIRR-Seq data, was used to implement the custom analyses. Several samples that produced fewer than 5000 total TRB sequences were removed, so approximately 190 HIV repertoires were analyzed. Of the roughly 180 retained HIV repertoires, over 55 were collected before and around 130 after ART initiation. Repertoires were downsampled to 5000 TRB nucleotide sequences, and summary statistics were averaged over 100 downsampling iterations. TRB sequences were retained for analysis only if CDR3 regions of at least seven amino acids were present. Diversity was measured with a Shannon entropy-derived clonality score and the Gini coefficient. Repertoire networks linked the top 5000 CDR3 amino acid sequences whenever two sequences differed by an edit distance of one. For TRB CDR3 amino acid sequences, antigen specificity groups and MHC restriction were predicted with GLIPH2. To flag known CMV, EBV, HIV or tissue antigen associations, CDR3 amino acid sequences were matched against VDJdb and McPAS-TCR. Pre-ART, post-ART and control groups were compared with Wilcoxon signed-rank tests and Holm-Bonferroni correction. As stored in TCRdb, this immuneACCESS dataset retains in-frame rearrangements with V and J assigned. A fraction of the clones does not appear; measured against another copy, unresolved V genes explain less than half of the discrepancy, and the remainder lacks a known reason. V, J and clone size are those of that table, while D and trimming were read from the DNA. This sample holds roughly 12,000 clones; 79% were observed only once. The top ten hold around a tenth of the sample.

This record belongs to a study of long-term antiretroviral therapy in people with HIV (dated by TCRdb to between 2021 and 2024). A note on the overall study: The earliest samples were collected roughly a decade before the 2015 WHO recommendation for immediate ART, at a time when ART was usually postponed until CD4 counts fell. Test extractions of a monoclonal T-cell line alongside 30 to 35 polyclonal samples showed no cross-contamination during QIAcube processing. A total of 192 cryopreserved PBMC samples were contributed to the cohort by 30 adults with confirmed HIV infection, with samples collected serially over a mean of 6 years (range 1-12). Of the roughly 30 participants with HIV, ten to eleven were female. This retrospective serial study examined whether starting ART and sustained HIV suppression were associated with changes in the composition and diversity of the TRB repertoire in peripheral blood. The paper's findings and limits, for the study overall: The samples span the years 2004 to 2017, and the ART regimens used may be less effective than current regimens. No data were available on ART adherence, viral resistance or therapy changes, limiting inferences about post-ART repertoire changes. The repertoire was dominated across all time points by expanded TRB clones identified before ART initiation, although this dominance was seen to fluctuate and to decrease in many PLHIV after ART. A significant increase in TRB diversity was found to be associated with ART initiation, although TRB diversity was observed to remain significantly below that of transplant donor controls even after long-term ART. Limited PBMC availability meant only the TCR beta chain was sequenced, without alpha chain pairing. Because pre-ART samples had limited cell numbers, unsorted PBMC were profiled rather than sorted CD4+ and CD8+ T cells. HIV repertoires had narrower CDR3 length ranges than controls, and the network structure suggested an antigen-experienced repertoire that shifted only slightly toward naive after ART.

To be included, a participant needed at least one PBMC sample from before ART initiation plus at least two post-ART samples. Every participant with HIV received treatment in the United States of America. Before DNA extraction, cryopreserved samples containing roughly 1-11 million PBMC were thawed and washed. At the time of the earliest PBMC sample, participants with HIV were aged between roughly 20 and 55 years. Per participant, PBMC samples came from 1-4 timepoints prior to ART initiation and 2-8 timepoints following ART initiation, for a median of 7 samples. Serial HIV viral load, CD4+ T-cell count, ART history and demographic data were obtained for every participant. A Qiagen kit on a QIAcube was used to extract genomic DNA from unsorted PBMC, with samples processed in batches of 12.

The chain couples TRBV5-1 to TRBJ2-5; 7 middle bases align to TRBD1. Sequences were derived from unsorted PBMCs, sampled 0.8 years before starting antiretroviral therapy. The clonotype was recovered from a middle-aged woman with HIV. CDR3 reads: CASSSGQASPETQYF. The DNA sequence is as follows: TGCGCCAGCAGCTCCGGACAGGCTTCCCCAGAGACCCAGTACTTC.